This T cell receptor beta chain was identified during a study of lymphopenia after photon versus proton radiotherapy. Study-wide results and limits: Under photons, naive T cells and diversity fell while effector/memory populations rose.

Only in-frame clones appear in the TCRdb table, and some are missing; sequencing was by immunoSEQ multiplex PCR. The sample shows 30,000 to 40,000 clones, approximately 87% of them seen only once. As to this clone: Its specificity is unknown.

This CDR3 contains 16 residues. The germline V gene encodes CDR1 SGHRS and CDR2 YFSETQ. Losses at the gene ends were 4 bases for V and 2 bases for J; bases not matched to a gene: 5. This chain joins TRBV5-1 and TRBJ2-2; 10 positions agree with TRBD1. The input for sequencing was peripheral blood, taken from a patient treated with proton-based radiotherapy. This clonotype was obtained from a woman in her sixties or seventies with pancreatic cancer. The CDR3: CASSETGGTNTGELFF. CDR3 DNA sequence: TGCGCCAGCAGCGAGACAGGGGGCACAAACACCGGGGAGCTGTTTTTT.